Shown below are 20 T cell receptor beta chains from a single sample sequenced in a study of control samples from healthy donors and cancer patients. TCRdb's table, derived via immunoSEQ multiplex PCR, lists solely in-frame clones and lacks some. The repertoire includes approximately 90,000 clones, around four fifths of them detected once, and more than 15% sits in the top ten. The sequencing input was blood. These receptors were obtained from a man aged 25-40 years in good health.

The chain carries TRBV30 and TRBJ1-1; 8 nucleotides agree with TRBD1. Germline trimming cut 0 bases from V and 8 bases from J; bases unmatched to any gene: 8. This CDR3 is built from 14 residues. Germline V gives CDR1 GTSNPN, CDR2 SVGIG (reference sequence). The CDR3 bases are TGTGCCTGGAGTGTAAATCAGGGGACAGGAGAAGCTTTCTTT. Translated, it gives CAWSVNQGTGEAFF.

The chain carries TRBV6-5 and TRBJ1-5, with D perhaps TRBD1 (5 bases). Deletions cut 5 bases from V and 0 bases from J, with 8 bases between. CDR1 and CDR2 from the germline V gene are MNHEY and SVGAGI. This CDR3 is built from 14 residues. The CDR3 loop is CASSTRDSNQPQHF. In nucleotides, the CDR3 is TGTGCCAGCAGTACCAGGGATAGCAATCAGCCCCAGCATTTT.

The chain recombines TRBV5-1 with TRBJ1-4; unclear D gene. The CDR3 is 13 residues long. The V end was cut by 4 bases, the J end by 8 bases, with 12 bases between. Germline values: CDR1 SGHRS, CDR2 YFSETQ. CDR3 nucleotide sequence: TGCGCCAGCAGCCTTGCGAATGGGGAAAAACTGTTTTTT. Translation gives CASSLANGEKLFF.

The genes are TRBV9 and TRBJ2-1; D may match TRBD1 or TRBD2 (6 bases each). Germline values: CDR1 SGDLS, CDR2 YYNGEE. The V and J ends lost 1 base and 4 bases respectively, with 12 bases between them. This CDR3 spans 15 amino acids. CDR3 loop: CASSVSGASYNEQFF. CDR3 sequence (DNA): TGTGCCAGCAGCGTATCGGGGGCTTCATACAATGAGCAGTTCTTC.

This clone was seen more than once but under ten times. DNA for the CDR3: TGCGCCAGCAGCGGCCGGGACAGGGGGGAAAGAAATTCACCCCTCCACTTT. Protein sequence: CASSGRDRGERNSPLHF. The rearrangement uses TRBV5-1 and TRBJ1-6; 11 bases are shared with TRBD1. The CDR3 has 17 residues. The trim removed 4 bases at V and 7 bases at J, leaving 10 bases unmatched. The germline gives CDR1 SGHRS, CDR2 YFSETQ.

The J gene is TRBJ1-1, the V gene TRBV11-1, with D tentatively TRBD1 (5 bases). CDR3 length: 14 residues. The V end lost 5 bases, the J end lost 7 bases, and 17 bases lay between the germline ends. Looked up from germline, CDR1 is SGHAT and CDR2 is FQDESV (reference sequence). The CDR3 DNA sequence: TGTGCCAGCAGCCTCATGGGACGGCTTTATGAAGCTTTCTTT. Protein product: CASSLMGRLYEAFF.

The chain couples TRBV28 to TRBJ2-3, with D maybe TRBD2 (6 bases). The CDR3 contains 12 residues. The V end lost 8 bases, the J end lost 9 bases, and 15 bases lay between the germline ends. Germline V CDR1 and CDR2: MDHEN, SYDVKM. Here the CDR3 DNA reads TGTGCCAGCTGGGGGGTCCTGGGGACGCAGTATTTT. It specifies CASWGVLGTQYF.

In this sample, this clone turned up many times. The rearrangement links TRBV10-2 to TRBJ2-7; D call uncertain. With 3 bases removed from V and 4 bases from J, the gap between germline ends came to 10 bases. The germline V gene has CDR1 WSHSY and CDR2 SAAADI. The CDR3 has 13 residues. The CDR3 region has the DNA TGCGCCAGCAGTGAAAGAGAACCATACGAGCAGTACTTC. The encoded protein is CASSEREPYEQYF.

The chain links TRBV7-9 to TRBJ2-3; 9 nucleotides match TRBD2. V trimming: 4 bases; J trimming: 2 bases; junction bases outside the gene matches: 10. CDR3 length: 17 amino acids. The V gene's germline CDR1 is SEHNR and CDR2 FQNEAQ (reference sequence). The CDR3 is CASSSRLAVVDTDTQYF. DNA of the CDR3: TGTGCCAGCAGCTCCAGACTAGCGGTGGTCGACACAGATACGCAGTATTTT.

The chain carries TRBV27 and TRBJ1-1; D is unclear. Germline V gene data show CDR1 as MNHEY and CDR2 as SMNVEV (reference sequence). Trimming removed 2 bases from V and 6 bases from J, with 10 bases in between. The CDR3 runs 13 residues. This CDR3 reads CASSLGVGAEAFF. CDR3 nucleotides: TGTGCCAGCAGTTTAGGGGTGGGAGCTGAAGCTTTCTTT.

The V and J genes are TRBV5-1 and TRBJ1-1; no clear D. From germline, CDR1 is SGHRS and CDR2 YFSETQ. V gave up 1 base and J gave up 1 base, with 11 bases separating them. This CDR3 has 15 residues. The CDR3 reads CASSLLVPGNTEAFF. The CDR3 coding sequence is TGCGCCAGCAGCTTGTTAGTTCCCGGGAACACTGAAGCTTTCTTT.

The genes are TRBV6-1 and TRBJ1-5, with TRBD1 matching 11 bases. The CDR3 consists of 15 residues. Losses at the gene ends were 3 bases for V and 6 bases for J; bases not matched to a gene: 4. The germline V gene encodes CDR1 MNHNS and CDR2 SASEGT. The CDR3 here is CASSDRDRGGQPQHF. Written as DNA, the CDR3 is TGTGCCAGCAGTGATCGGGACAGGGGGGGTCAGCCCCAGCATTTT.

This clone was recorded only once. This rearrangement joins TRBV11-2 to TRBJ2-2, with D perhaps given as TRBD1 or TRBD2 (5 bases each). The V end lost 5 bases, the J end lost 8 bases, and 12 bases lay between the germline ends. CDR1 is SGHAT, CDR2 FQNNGV, per germline. This CDR3 is built from 13 residues. CDR3 in DNA: TGTGCCAGCAGCCCGAGCAGGGAGGGGGAGCTGTTTTTT. It codes for CASSPSREGELFF.

V gene TRBV28 combines with J gene TRBJ1-4, with D possibly being TRBD1 (5 bases). The CDR3 is 14 residues long. Deletions cut 2 bases from V and 5 bases from J, with 9 bases between. Germline CDR1 reads MDHEN; CDR2 reads SYDVKM. CDR3 protein: CASSLTGLNEKLFF. The DNA of the CDR3 is TGTGCCAGCAGTTTAACAGGTTTAAATGAAAAACTGTTTTTT.

The CDR3 here is CASSQDPGQGRTQYF. As DNA, the CDR3 is TGTGCCAGCAGCCAAGATCCAGGGCAGGGGCGGACCCAGTACTTC. The chain recombines TRBV3-1 (or the pseudogene TRBV3-2) with TRBJ2-5; D might be TRBD1 (6 bases). Germline CDR1 and CDR2: LGHDT and YNNKEL (reference sequence). Trimming cost V 0 bases and J 7 bases, with 15 bases left between them. The CDR3 is 15 residues long.

This clone has only one observation. This chain connects TRBV18 to TRBJ1-1; no firm D call. Germline V gene lookup returns CDR1 KGHSH and CDR2 LQKENI. Trimming removed 2 bases at V and 1 base at J, with 5 bases between. This CDR3 is 13 amino acids long. This CDR3 reads CASSPKTNTEAFF. CDR3 bases: TGTGCCAGCTCACCAAAAACGAACACTGAAGCTTTCTTT.

The gene calls are TRBV18 and TRBJ1-6, with 8 bases identical to TRBD1. Germline lookup yields CDR1 KGHSH and CDR2 LQKENI. Trimming at V came to 2 bases and at J to 7 bases, leaving 7 bases not matched to a gene. CDR3 length: 16 amino acids. CDR3 sequence (DNA): TGTGCCAGCTCACCAAGAAGACAGGGGCTAAATTCACCCCTCCACTTT. Its translation is CASSPRRQGLNSPLHF.

The chain recombines TRBV19 with TRBJ1-4, with D maybe TRBD1 (6 bases). Germline CDR1 and CDR2: LNHDA and SQIVND (reference sequence). This CDR3 has 14 residues. V was cut by 6 bases and J by 4 bases, with 12 bases left in between. CDR3 residues: CASSRTDLNEKLFF. CDR3 DNA sequence: TGTGCCAGTAGCAGGACAGACCTTAATGAAAAACTGTTTTTT. Combining the CDR3 with reference TRBV19 and TRBJ1-4 gives the whole variable domain DGGITQSPKYLFRKEGQNVTLSCEQNLNHDAMYWYRQDPGQGLRLIYYSQIVNDFQKGDIAEGYSVSREKKESFPLTVTSAQKNPTAFYLCASSRTDLNEKLFFGSGTQLSVL.

V gene TRBV28 combines with J gene TRBJ1-1; D might be TRBD1 (5 bases). The CDR3 extends over 14 amino acids. Trimming shortened V by 6 bases and J by 4 bases, and 15 bases separated the two germline ends. The germline V gene has CDR1 MDHEN and CDR2 SYDVKM. CDR3 sequence (DNA): TGTGCCAGCAGGAGCCGGGGGGAACTCACTGAAGCTTTCTTT. Translating it yields CASRSRGELTEAFF.

The chain has TRBV28 and TRBJ2-5, with 8 bases lining up with TRBD2. The CDR3 runs 16 residues. Germline loops: CDR1 MDHEN, CDR2 SYDVKM. V lost 4 bases to trimming and J lost 3 bases; unmatched junction nucleotides: 10. The CDR3 nucleotides read TGTGCCAGCAGTTCCGCGATAGCGGGGACTAAAGAGACCCAGTACTTC. Its translation: CASSSAIAGTKETQYF. Based on the CDR3 plus reference TRBV28 and TRBJ2-5, the full variable domain is DVKVTQSSRYLVKRTGEKVFLECVQDMDHENMFWYRQDPGLGLRLIYFSYDVKMKEKGDIPEGYSVSREKKERFSLILESASTNQTSMYLCASSSAIAGTKETQYFGPGTRLLVL.